This TCR beta chain was documented in a study of graft-versus-host responses after intestinal transplantation. General study points: There were GvH clones found in recipient marrow, and some of them appeared first in ileum or blood.

Here immunoSEQ multiplex PCR was the method, and the copy in TCRdb shows in-frame clones only, minus some. In the table there are about 120,000 clones, over 85% of which are singletons. V dropped 7 bases and J dropped 2 bases, with 7 bases sitting between them. Germline loops: CDR1 MNHNS, CDR2 SASEGT. The CDR3 loop spans 12 amino acids. Comment on this clone: Its target is not known.

V and J are TRBV6-1 and TRBJ2-3; D not certain. The sequence was collected from a human donor who received an intestinal transplant. Sequences were derived from unstimulated CD4+ T cells sorted from spleen or lymph node cells, sampled before intestinal transplant. DNA of the CDR3: TGTGCCAGCAATCGGTCCACAGATACGCAGTATTTT. It encodes CASNRSTDTQYF.